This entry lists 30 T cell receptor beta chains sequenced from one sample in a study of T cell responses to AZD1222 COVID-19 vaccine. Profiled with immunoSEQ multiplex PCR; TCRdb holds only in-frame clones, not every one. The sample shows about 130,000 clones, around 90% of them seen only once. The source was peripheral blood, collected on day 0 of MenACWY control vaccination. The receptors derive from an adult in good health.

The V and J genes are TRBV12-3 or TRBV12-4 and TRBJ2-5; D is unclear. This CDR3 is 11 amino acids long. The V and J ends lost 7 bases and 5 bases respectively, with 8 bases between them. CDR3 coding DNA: TGTGCCAGCACCTGGCGGGAGACCCAGTACTTC. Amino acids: CASTWRETQYF.

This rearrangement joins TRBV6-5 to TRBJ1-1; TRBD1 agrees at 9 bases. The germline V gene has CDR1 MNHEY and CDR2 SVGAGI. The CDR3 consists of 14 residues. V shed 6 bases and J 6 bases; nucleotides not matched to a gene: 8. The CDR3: CASSRDRARSEAFF. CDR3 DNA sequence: TGTGCCAGCAGCCGGGACAGGGCTCGATCTGAAGCTTTCTTT.

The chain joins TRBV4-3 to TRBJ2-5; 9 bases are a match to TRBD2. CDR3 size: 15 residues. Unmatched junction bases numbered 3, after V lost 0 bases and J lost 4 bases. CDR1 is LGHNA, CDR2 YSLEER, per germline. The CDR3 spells CASSQDSSGRETQYF. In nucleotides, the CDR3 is TGCGCCAGCAGCCAAGATAGTAGCGGGAGAGAGACCCAGTACTTC.

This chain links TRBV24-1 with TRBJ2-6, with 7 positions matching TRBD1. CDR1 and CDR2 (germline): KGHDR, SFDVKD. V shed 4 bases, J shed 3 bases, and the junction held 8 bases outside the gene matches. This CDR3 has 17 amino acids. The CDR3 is CATSDRNTGDGANVLTF. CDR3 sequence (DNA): TGTGCCACCAGTGACCGTAACACAGGGGATGGGGCCAACGTCCTGACTTTC.

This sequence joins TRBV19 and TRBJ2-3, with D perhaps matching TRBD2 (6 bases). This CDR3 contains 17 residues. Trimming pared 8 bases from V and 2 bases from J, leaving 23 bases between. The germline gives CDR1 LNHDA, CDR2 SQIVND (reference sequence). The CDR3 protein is CASPHSNGGIFTDTQYF. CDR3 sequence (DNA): TGTGCCAGTCCCCATTCGAACGGGGGAATCTTCACAGATACGCAGTATTTT.

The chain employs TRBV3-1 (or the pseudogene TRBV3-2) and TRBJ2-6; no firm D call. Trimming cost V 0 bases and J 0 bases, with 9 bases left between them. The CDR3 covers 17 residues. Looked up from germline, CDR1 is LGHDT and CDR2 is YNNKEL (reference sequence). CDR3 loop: CASSQDHSSSGANVLTF. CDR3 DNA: TGTGCCAGCAGCCAAGATCACAGTAGCTCTGGGGCCAACGTCCTGACTTTC.

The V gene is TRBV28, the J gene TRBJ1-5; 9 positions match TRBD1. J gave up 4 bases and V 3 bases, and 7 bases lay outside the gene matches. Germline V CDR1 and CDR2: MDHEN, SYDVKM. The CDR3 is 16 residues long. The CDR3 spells CASSFIGTGRNQPQHF. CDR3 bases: TGTGCCAGCAGTTTCATCGGGACAGGGAGAAATCAGCCCCAGCATTTT.

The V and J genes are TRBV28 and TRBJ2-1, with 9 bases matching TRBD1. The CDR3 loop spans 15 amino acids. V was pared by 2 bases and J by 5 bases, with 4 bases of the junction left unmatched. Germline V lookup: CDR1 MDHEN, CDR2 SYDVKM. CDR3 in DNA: TGTGCCAGCAGTTTACAAGGGACAGGGCACAATGAGCAGTTCTTC. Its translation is CASSLQGTGHNEQFF.

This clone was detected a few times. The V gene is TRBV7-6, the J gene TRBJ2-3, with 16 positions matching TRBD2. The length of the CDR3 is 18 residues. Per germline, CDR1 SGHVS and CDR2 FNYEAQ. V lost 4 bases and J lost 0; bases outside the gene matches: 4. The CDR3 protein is CASSSPGLAGGSTDTQYF. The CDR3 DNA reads TGTGCCAGCAGCTCCCCGGGACTAGCGGGAGGGAGCACAGATACGCAGTATTTT.

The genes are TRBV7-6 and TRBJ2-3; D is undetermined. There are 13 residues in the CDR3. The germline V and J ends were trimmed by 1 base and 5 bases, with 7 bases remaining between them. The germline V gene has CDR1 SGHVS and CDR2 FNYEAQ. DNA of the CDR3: TGTGCCAGCAGCTTAGATGAACAAGATACGCAGTATTTT. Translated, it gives CASSLDEQDTQYF.

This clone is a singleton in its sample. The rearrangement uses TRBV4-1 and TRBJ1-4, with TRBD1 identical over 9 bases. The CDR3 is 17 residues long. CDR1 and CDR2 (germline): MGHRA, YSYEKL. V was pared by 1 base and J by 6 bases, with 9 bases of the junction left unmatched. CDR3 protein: CASSQAWTGDRDEKLFF. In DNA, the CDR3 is TGCGCCAGCAGCCAAGCATGGACAGGGGATAGGGATGAAAAACTGTTTTTT.

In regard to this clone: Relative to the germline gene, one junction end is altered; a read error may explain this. The CDR3 is CASSHGLGGCF. The CDR3 region has the DNA TGTGCCAGCAGTCACGGACTCGGAGGTTGTTTT. This chain connects TRBV6-2 or TRBV6-3 to TRBJ2-3, with D perhaps TRBD2 (5 bases). CDR1 and CDR2 (germline): MNHEY, SVGEGT. The CDR3 extends over 11 amino acids.

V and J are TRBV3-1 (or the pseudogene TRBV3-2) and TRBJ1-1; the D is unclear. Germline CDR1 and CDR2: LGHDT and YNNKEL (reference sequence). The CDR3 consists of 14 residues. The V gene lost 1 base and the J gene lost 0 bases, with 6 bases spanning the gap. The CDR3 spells CASSQAGLNTEAFF. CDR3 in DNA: TGTGCCAGCAGCCAAGCGGGGTTGAACACTGAAGCTTTCTTT.

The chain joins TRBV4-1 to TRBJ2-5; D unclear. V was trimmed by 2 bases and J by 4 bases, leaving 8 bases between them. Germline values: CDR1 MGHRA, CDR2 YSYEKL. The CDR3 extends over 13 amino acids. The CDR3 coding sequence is TGCGCCAGCAGCCAAAGTTTCCCAGAGACCCAGTACTTC. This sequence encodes CASSQSFPETQYF.

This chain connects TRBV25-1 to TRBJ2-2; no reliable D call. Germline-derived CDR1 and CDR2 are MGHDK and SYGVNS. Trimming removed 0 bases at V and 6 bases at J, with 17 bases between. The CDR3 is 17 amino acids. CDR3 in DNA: TGTGCCAGCAGTGAATATTCCAGGCCCCGTACGGCCGGGGAGCTGTTTTTT. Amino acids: CASSEYSRPRTAGELFF.

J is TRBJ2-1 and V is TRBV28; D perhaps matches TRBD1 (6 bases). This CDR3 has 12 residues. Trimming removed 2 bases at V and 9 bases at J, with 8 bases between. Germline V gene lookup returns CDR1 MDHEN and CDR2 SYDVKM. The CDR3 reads CASSLTGIEQFF. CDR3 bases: TGTGCCAGCAGTTTAACAGGGATTGAGCAGTTCTTC.

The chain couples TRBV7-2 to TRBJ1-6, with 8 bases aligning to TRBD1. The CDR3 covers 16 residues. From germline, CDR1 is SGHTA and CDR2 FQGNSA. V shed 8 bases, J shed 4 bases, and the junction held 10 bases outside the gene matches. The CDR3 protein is CASGTDRALYNSPLHF. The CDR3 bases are TGTGCCAGCGGGACGGACAGGGCTCTTTATAATTCACCCCTCCACTTT.

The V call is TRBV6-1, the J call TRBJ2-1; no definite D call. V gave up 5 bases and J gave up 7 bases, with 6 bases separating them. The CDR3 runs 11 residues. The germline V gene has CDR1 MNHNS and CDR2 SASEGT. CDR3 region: CASSPRNEQFF. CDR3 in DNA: TGTGCCAGCAGTCCACGGAATGAGCAGTTCTTC.

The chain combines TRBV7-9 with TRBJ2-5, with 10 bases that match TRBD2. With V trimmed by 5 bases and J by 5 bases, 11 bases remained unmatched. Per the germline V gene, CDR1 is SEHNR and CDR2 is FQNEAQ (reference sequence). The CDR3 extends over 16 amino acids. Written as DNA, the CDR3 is TGTGCCAGCAGCACGACTAGCGGGCCCTACCTCGAGACCCAGTACTTC. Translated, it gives CASSTTSGPYLETQYF. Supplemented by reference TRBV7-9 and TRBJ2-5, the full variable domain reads DTGVSQNPRHKITKRGQNVTFRCDPISEHNRLYWYRQTLGQGPEFLTYFQNEAQLEKSRLLSDRFSAERPKGSFSTLEIQRTEQGDSAMYLCASSTTSGPYLETQYFGPGTRLLVL.

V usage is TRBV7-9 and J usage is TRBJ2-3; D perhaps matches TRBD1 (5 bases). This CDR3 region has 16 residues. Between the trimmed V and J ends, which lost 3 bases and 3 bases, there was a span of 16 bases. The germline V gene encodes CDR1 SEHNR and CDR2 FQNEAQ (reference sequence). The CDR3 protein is CASSFLGQIGTDTQYF. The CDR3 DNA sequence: TGTGCCAGCAGCTTCCTGGGGCAGATAGGGACAGATACGCAGTATTTT.

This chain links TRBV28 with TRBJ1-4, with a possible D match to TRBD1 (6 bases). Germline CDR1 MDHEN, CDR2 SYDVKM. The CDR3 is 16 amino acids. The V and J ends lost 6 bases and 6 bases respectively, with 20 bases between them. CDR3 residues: CASRRGQGIGDEKLFF. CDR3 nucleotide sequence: TGTGCCAGCAGGCGGGGCCAGGGGATTGGGGATGAAAAACTGTTTTTT. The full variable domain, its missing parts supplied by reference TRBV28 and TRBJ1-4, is DVKVTQSSRYLVKRTGEKVFLECVQDMDHENMFWYRQDPGLGLRLIYFSYDVKMKEKGDIPEGYSVSREKKERFSLILESASTNQTSMYLCASRRGQGIGDEKLFFGSGTQLSVL.

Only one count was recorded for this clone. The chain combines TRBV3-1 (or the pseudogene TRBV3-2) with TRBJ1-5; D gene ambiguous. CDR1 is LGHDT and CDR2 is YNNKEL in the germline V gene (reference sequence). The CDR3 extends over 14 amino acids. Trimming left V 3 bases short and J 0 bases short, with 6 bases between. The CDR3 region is CASSHRNSNQPQHF. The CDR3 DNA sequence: TGTGCCAGCAGCCACAGGAATAGCAATCAGCCCCAGCATTTT.

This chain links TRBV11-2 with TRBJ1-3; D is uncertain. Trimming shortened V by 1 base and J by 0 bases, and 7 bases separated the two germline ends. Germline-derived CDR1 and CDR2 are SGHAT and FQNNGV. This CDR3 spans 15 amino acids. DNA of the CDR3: TGTGCCAGCAGCTTAGGACGAAACTCTGGAAACACCATATATTTT. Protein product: CASSLGRNSGNTIYF.

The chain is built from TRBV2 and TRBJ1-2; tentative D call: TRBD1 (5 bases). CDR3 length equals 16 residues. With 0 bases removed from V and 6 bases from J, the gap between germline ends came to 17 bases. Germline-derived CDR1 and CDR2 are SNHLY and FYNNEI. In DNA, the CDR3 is TGTGCCAGCAGTGAAGCTGGGGCCAGGCTGGGCGATGGCTACACCTTC. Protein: CASSEAGARLGDGYTF.

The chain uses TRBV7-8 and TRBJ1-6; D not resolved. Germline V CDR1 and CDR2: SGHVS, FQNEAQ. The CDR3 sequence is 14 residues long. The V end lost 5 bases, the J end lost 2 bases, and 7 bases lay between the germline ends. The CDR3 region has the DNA TGTGCCAGCAGCCCCGGACCCTATAATTCACCCCTCCACTTT. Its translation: CASSPGPYNSPLHF. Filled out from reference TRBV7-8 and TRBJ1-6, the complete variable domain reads GAGVSQSPRYKVAKRGQDVALRCDPISGHVSLFWYQQALGQGPEFLTYFQNEAQLDKSGLPSDRFFAERPEGSVSTLKIQRTQQEDSAVYLCASSPGPYNSPLHFGNGTRLTVT.

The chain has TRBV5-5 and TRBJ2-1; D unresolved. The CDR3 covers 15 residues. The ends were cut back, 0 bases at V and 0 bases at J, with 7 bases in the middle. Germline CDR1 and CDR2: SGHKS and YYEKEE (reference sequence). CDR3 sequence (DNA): TGTGCCAGCAGCTTGGCCCCGAGCTCCTACAATGAGCAGTTCTTC. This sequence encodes CASSLAPSSYNEQFF.

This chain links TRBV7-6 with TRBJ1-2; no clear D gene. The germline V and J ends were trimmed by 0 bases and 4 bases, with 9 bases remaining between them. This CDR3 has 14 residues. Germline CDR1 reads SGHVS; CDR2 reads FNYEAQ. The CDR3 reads CASSLAAGFYGYTF. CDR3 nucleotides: TGTGCCAGCAGCTTAGCAGCTGGGTTCTATGGCTACACCTTC.

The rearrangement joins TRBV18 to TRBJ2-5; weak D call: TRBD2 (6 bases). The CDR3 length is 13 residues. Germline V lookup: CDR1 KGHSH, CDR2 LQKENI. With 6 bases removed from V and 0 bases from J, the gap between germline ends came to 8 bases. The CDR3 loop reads CASSTRNQETQYF. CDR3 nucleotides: TGTGCCAGCTCGACTAGGAACCAAGAGACCCAGTACTTC.

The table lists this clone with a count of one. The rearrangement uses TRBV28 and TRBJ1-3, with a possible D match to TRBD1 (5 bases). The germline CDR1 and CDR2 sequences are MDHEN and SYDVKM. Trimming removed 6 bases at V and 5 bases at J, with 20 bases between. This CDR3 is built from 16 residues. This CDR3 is CASSLAGGGGRNTIYF. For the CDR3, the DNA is TGTGCCAGCAGCCTCGCCGGGGGGGGAGGTAGAAACACCATATATTTT.

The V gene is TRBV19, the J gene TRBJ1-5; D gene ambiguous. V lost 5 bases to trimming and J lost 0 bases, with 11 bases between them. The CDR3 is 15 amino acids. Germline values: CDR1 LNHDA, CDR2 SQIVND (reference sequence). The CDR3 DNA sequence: TGTGCCAGTAGTTTTTCGGGCGGTAGCAATCAGCCCCAGCATTTT. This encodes CASSFSGGSNQPQHF.